The entry that follows covers one T cell receptor beta chain sequence. As yet, its antigen is unknown. PCR was performed using 60 Vbeta and 13 Jbeta primers. Some clones are missing from TCRdb's copy, which holds only in-frame ones; the method was immunoSEQ multiplex PCR. Of about 140,000 clones in the sample, 70% to 85% were seen once. As for the donors, each was a healthy bone marrow donor. The data derive from a study of cytomegalovirus exposure and HLA in healthy donors. Whole-study findings and limits: The study recorded 150 to 200 TCR beta chains that were cytomegalovirus-associated.

Germline values: CDR1 MDHEN, CDR2 SYDVKM. This CDR3 spans 14 amino acids. Trimming removed 10 bases from V and 1 base from J, with 14 bases in between. The chain recombines TRBV28 with TRBJ1-5; TRBD1 is a possible D gene (5 bases). Input material: PBMCs. The clonotype comes from a woman aged 45-59 years in good health and CMV-seropositive. The CDR3 region has the DNA TGTGCCACGGGCGTCGGGGGGAGCAATCAGCCCCAGCATTTT. It specifies CATGVGGSNQPQHF.